The source of this T cell receptor beta chain is a study of T-cell memory formation after mild COVID-19. Study in general: Each donor largely had its own TCR clusters. Study results and limitations: The finding that pre-infection memory included some responding clones suggested that cross-reactive memory joined. CD8+ contracting clones occupied EMRA, while CD4+ ones occupied mainly CM and EM.

Using constant-segment primers, 5'RACE produced TCR alpha and TCR beta cDNA libraries carrying sample barcodes and UMIs. From the 5' RACE reads, TCRdb called clonotypes with MiXCR, one entry per CDR3 protein. The sample contains fewer than 250,000 distinct CDR3 sequences, 15% of which appear only once. CDR1 MNHNY and CDR2 SVGAGI come from the germline V gene (reference sequence). Trimming cost V 5 bases and J 0 bases, with 15 bases left between them. The CDR3 loop spans 16 amino acids. With regard to this clonotype: The antigen remains unidentified.

Sequences were obtained from PBMCs or a T cell subset sorted from them (not recorded which). The TCR comes from an adult woman who had mild COVID-19 (a few samples of this study predate the infection). Cell type and time point are not known. J is TRBJ2-3 and V is TRBV6-6; TRBD2 is a possible D gene (5 bases). CDR3 sequence (DNA): TGTGCCAGCAGTGGCTCCGGTCAGCGGAGCACAGATACGCAGTATTTT. This codes for CASSGSGQRSTDTQYF.